Described below is a single T cell receptor beta chain sequence and its context. Its specificity is not known. This record comes from a study of brain T cells in children with intractable seizures. Study-wide results and caveats: Viral specificity was inferred only from CDR3 similarity; HCMV serostatus was unknown.

Assay: immunoSEQ multiplex PCR; the TCRdb copy retains only in-frame clones and omits some. The sample carries about 340,000 clones, about 94% recorded once. The time point is: blood from clinic visit 5 months post-surgery; TSC patient then seizure free. Surgery cases with the highest brain T cell transcript signatures were chosen for sequencing. The germline gives CDR1 MDHEN, CDR2 SYDVKM. Trimming pared 3 bases from V and 1 base from J, leaving 15 bases between. The CDR3 has 16 residues. The rearrangement links TRBV28 to TRBJ1-1, with D possibly TRBD1 on 6 matching bases. The receptor was isolated from a boy younger than two with tuberous sclerosis and intractable seizures. The sequences come from peripheral blood, collected approximately 5 months after surgery. The DNA of the CDR3 is TGTGCCAGCAGTTTGATCTTCAGGGGTGGGAACACTGAAGCTTTCTTT. This sequence encodes CASSLIFRGGNTEAFF.